The 26 T cell receptor beta chains reported below all come from one sample, sequenced in a study of blood T cell repertoires in COVID-19. Sequencing was performed with immunoSEQ multiplex PCR; in TCRdb, only in-frame clones are kept and a portion is missing. In the table there are 100,000 to 150,000 clones, around 82% of which are singletons. Sequencing was carried out using peripheral blood. Receptors were obtained from a woman in her thirties who had recovered from COVID-19.

V gene TRBV7-8 combines with J gene TRBJ1-1; D is undetermined. There are 15 residues in the CDR3. The V and J ends lost 1 base and 4 bases respectively, with 13 bases between them. The germline CDR1 and CDR2 sequences are SGHVS and FQNEAQ. CDR3 loop: CASSLEEAPGTEAFF. The CDR3 DNA is TGTGCCAGCAGCTTAGAGGAGGCACCAGGCACTGAAGCTTTCTTT. The full variable domain, in which reference TRBV7-8 and TRBJ1-1 provide the parts outside the CDR3, is GAGVSQSPRYKVAKRGQDVALRCDPISGHVSLFWYQQALGQGPEFLTYFQNEAQLDKSGLPSDRFFAERPEGSVSTLKIQRTQQEDSAVYLCASSLEEAPGTEAFFGQGTRLTVV.

The rearrangement uses TRBV4-1 and TRBJ2-7, with a tentative D call TRBD2 (6 bases). Germline V gives CDR1 MGHRA, CDR2 YSYEKL. The CDR3 sequence is 15 residues long. Trimming stripped 1 base from V and 4 bases from J, with 14 bases between. The CDR3 spells CASSQARGLRYEQYF. CDR3 in DNA: TGCGCCAGCAGCCAAGCGCGGGGATTAAGGTACGAGCAGTACTTC.

This chain uses TRBV9 with TRBJ2-3, with D hard to call. Germline V gives CDR1 SGDLS, CDR2 YYNGEE. With 4 bases removed from V and 2 bases from J, the gap between germline ends came to 8 bases. The CDR3 extends over 13 amino acids. As DNA, the CDR3 is TGTGCCAGCAGCACCGACTTCACAGATACGCAGTATTTT. This translates into CASSTDFTDTQYF. Full variable domain (missing parts from reference TRBV9 and TRBJ2-3): DSGVTQTPKHLITATGQRVTLRCSPRSGDLSVYWYQQSLDQGLQFLIQYYNGEERAKGNILERFSAQQFPDLHSELNLSSLELGDSALYFCASSTDFTDTQYFGPGTRLTVL.

This clone was seen a single time. The chain is built from TRBV19 and TRBJ1-1, with D perhaps matching TRBD1 (5 bases). There are 13 residues in the CDR3. Trimming removed 4 bases at V and 5 bases at J, with 11 bases between. CDR1 is LNHDA, CDR2 SQIVND, per germline (reference sequence). The CDR3 sequence: CASSTGYGTEAFF. The DNA for the CDR3 is TGTGCCAGTAGTACAGGGTACGGGACTGAAGCTTTCTTT.

J is TRBJ2-7 and V is TRBV4-2; 11 bases are shared with TRBD2. The V gene's germline CDR1 is LGHNA and CDR2 YNFKEQ. The CDR3 totals 17 residues. V shed 0 bases, J shed 3 bases, and the junction held 7 bases outside the gene matches. CDR3 amino acids: CASSQDQGLADIYEQYF. In nucleotides, the CDR3 is TGTGCCAGCAGCCAAGATCAGGGACTAGCGGATATCTACGAGCAGTACTTC.

To note about this clone: At the DNA level, this CDR3 is encoded by other sequences in the same sample as well. The chain has TRBV27 and TRBJ2-7, with 7 bases that match TRBD2. Germline CDR1 MNHEY, CDR2 SMNVEV (reference sequence). The ends lost 3 bases at V and 4 bases at J; junction bases unmatched: 3. The CDR3 covers 13 residues. The CDR3 DNA reads as TGTGCCAGCAGTTTGACGGGGGGTTACGAGCAGTACTTC. Translation: CASSLTGGYEQYF.

The rearrangement joins TRBV6-4 to TRBJ2-1; D might be TRBD1 (5 bases). The CDR3 extends over 14 amino acids. From germline, CDR1 is MRHNA and CDR2 SNTAGT. The V gene lost 4 bases and the J gene lost 8 bases, with 15 bases spanning the gap. CDR3 amino acids: CASSGGESSYEQFF. The CDR3 nucleotides are TGTGCCAGCAGTGGGGGCGAGTCGTCGTATGAGCAGTTCTTC.

This clone was seen a few times. V is TRBV6-5 and J is TRBJ2-7; 7 bases agree with TRBD1. The CDR3 length is 15 residues. V shed 1 base, J shed 2 bases, and the junction held 5 bases outside the gene matches. CDR1 and CDR2 from the germline V gene are MNHEY and SVGAGI. The CDR3 sequence is CASSYYRDSAYEQYF. Here the CDR3 DNA reads TGTGCCAGCAGTTACTACCGGGACAGCGCCTACGAGCAGTACTTC.

The rearrangement uses TRBV27 and TRBJ1-1; no clear D. CDR1 MNHEY and CDR2 SMNVEV come from the germline V gene (reference sequence). The CDR3 covers 14 residues. Trimming took 2 bases from V and 4 from J, leaving 11 bases between them. CDR3 bases: TGTGCCAGCAGTTTAAGCGGAGGGATCACTGAAGCTTTCTTT. Amino acids: CASSLSGGITEAFF.

The rearrangement links TRBV5-1 to TRBJ2-3, with a weak D call TRBD2 (5 bases). Deletions cut 3 bases from V and 2 bases from J, with 10 bases between. The CDR3 spans 14 residues. CDR1 and CDR2 from the germline V gene are SGHRS and YFSETQ. The CDR3 sequence: CASSSPDSTDTQYF. CDR3 coding DNA: TGCGCCAGCAGCTCCCCGGACTCCACAGATACGCAGTATTTT.

The chain is built from TRBV6-5 and TRBJ1-2; D perhaps matches TRBD1 (5 bases). This CDR3 is built from 15 residues. Germline V gives CDR1 MNHEY, CDR2 SVGAGI. V was trimmed by 2 bases and J by 2 bases, leaving 12 bases between them. CDR3 region: CASSYGAGPNYGYTF. As DNA, the CDR3 is TGTGCCAGCAGTTACGGAGCAGGGCCCAACTATGGCTACACCTTC.

The chain joins TRBV4-2 to TRBJ1-1, with D uncertain. The germline V and J ends were trimmed by 0 bases and 0 bases, with 8 bases remaining between them. CDR3 size: 15 residues. The germline CDR1 and CDR2 sequences are LGHNA and YNFKEQ. CDR3 loop: CASSQDPLMNTEAFF. As DNA, the CDR3 is TGTGCCAGCAGCCAAGATCCACTCATGAACACTGAAGCTTTCTTT.

This chain joins TRBV2 and TRBJ2-2; D possibly corresponds to TRBD2 (5 bases). The germline V gene encodes CDR1 SNHLY and CDR2 FYNNEI. This CDR3 is built from 13 residues. V dropped 4 bases and J dropped 6 bases, with 9 bases sitting between them. CDR3 sequence reads: CASSVVRAGELFF. The CDR3 region has the DNA TGTGCCAGCAGTGTGGTGAGGGCCGGGGAGCTGTTTTTT.

The V gene is TRBV27, the J gene TRBJ1-2, with 9 bases that match TRBD1. After removal of 5 bases from V and 7 bases from J, the junction contained 14 bases not matched to a gene. This CDR3 region has 16 residues. CDR1 and CDR2 (germline): MNHEY, SMNVEV (reference sequence). The CDR3 is CASSVYSGTGFGGYTF. As DNA, the CDR3 is TGTGCCAGCAGTGTTTACTCCGGGACAGGGTTTGGTGGCTACACCTTC.

This clone has a single count. The DNA of the CDR3 is TGCGCCAGCAGATCCGGGACTGATCTATACAATGAGCAGTTCTTC. It is translated as CASRSGTDLYNEQFF. The genes are TRBV4-1 and TRBJ2-1; D is possibly TRBD2 (6 bases). Germline lookup yields CDR1 MGHRA and CDR2 YSYEKL. This CDR3 comprises 15 residues. V was trimmed by 6 bases and J by 4 bases, leaving 16 bases between them.

The J gene is TRBJ2-4, the V gene TRBV5-8; TRBD1 matches at 8 bases. From germline, CDR1 is SGHTS and CDR2 YDEGEE. The CDR3 consists of 17 residues. After removal of 3 bases from V and 0 bases from J, the junction contained 8 bases not matched to a gene. The CDR3 is CASSSQGTGRAKNIQYF. The CDR3 DNA reads TGTGCCAGCAGCTCTCAAGGGACAGGCCGAGCCAAAAACATTCAGTACTTC. Supplemented by reference TRBV5-8 and TRBJ2-4, the full variable domain reads EAGVTQSPTHLIKTRGQQATLRCSPISGHTSVYWYQQALGLGLQFLLWYDEGEERNRGNFPPRFSGRQFPNYSSELNVNALELEDSALYLCASSSQGTGRAKNIQYFGAGTRLSVL.

In regard to this clone: The junction departs from germline at one end; a sequencing error may be responsible. The chain has TRBV7-7 and TRBJ2-2, with D perhaps matching TRBD1 (6 bases). Germline V gene data show CDR1 as SSHAT and CDR2 as FNYEAQ (reference sequence). The CDR3 has 16 residues. This CDR3 is CASSLSGRGNTGELFF. In DNA, the CDR3 is TGTGCTAGCAGCTTATCCGGCAGGGGGAACACCGGGGAGCTGTTTTTT.

The chain links TRBV6-5 to TRBJ1-2; 11 nucleotides line up with TRBD1. This CDR3 is built from 16 residues. J was trimmed by 1 base and V by 4 bases; bases with no gene match: 5. The germline V gene has CDR1 MNHEY and CDR2 SVGAGI. The DNA for the CDR3 is TGTGCCAGCAGTTCCGGAGGGACAGGGGGTAACTATGGCTACACCTTC. Its translation is CASSSGGTGGNYGYTF.

The V and J genes are TRBV19 and TRBJ1-5; TRBD1 aligns across 7 bases. This CDR3 comprises 15 residues. Germline values: CDR1 LNHDA, CDR2 SQIVND (reference sequence). V lost 10 bases, J lost 0 bases, and 9 bases stayed unmatched. The CDR3 is CATEPTGLSNQPQHF. The CDR3 bases are TGTGCCACCGAACCGACAGGGCTTAGCAATCAGCCCCAGCATTTT.

The chain uses TRBV27 and TRBJ2-1, with D perhaps TRBD1 (6 bases). Germline V gene data show CDR1 as MNHEY and CDR2 as SMNVEV (reference sequence). The CDR3 has 12 residues. The germline V and J ends were trimmed by 7 bases and 8 bases, with 12 bases remaining between them. The CDR3 is CASTKTGDEQFF. DNA for the CDR3: TGTGCCAGCACCAAGACAGGCGATGAGCAGTTCTTC.

The rearrangement joins TRBV15 to TRBJ2-2; TRBD2 agrees at 11 bases. V trimming: 5 bases; J trimming: 1 base; junction bases outside the gene matches: 6. The CDR3 contains 17 residues. Germline-derived CDR1 and CDR2 are LNHNV and YYDKDF (reference sequence). CDR3 nucleotide sequence: TGTGCCACCAGCCCCCTGACTAGCGGGGTGAACACCGGGGAGCTGTTTTTT. Amino acid sequence: CATSPLTSGVNTGELFF.

The chain combines TRBV30 with TRBJ2-5, with unresolved D. V was pared by 4 bases and J by 5 bases, with 11 bases between. CDR1 is GTSNPN and CDR2 is SVGIG in the germline V gene (reference sequence). This CDR3 comprises 12 residues. The CDR3 DNA is TGTGCCTGGAACGAGGTTGGTGAGACCCAGTACTTC. Translating it yields CAWNEVGETQYF. The full variable domain, rest sourced from reference TRBV30 and TRBJ2-5, is SQTIHQWPATLVQPVGSPLSLECTVEGTSNPNLYWYRQAAGRGLQLLFYSVGIGQISSEVPQNLSASRPQDRQFILSSKKLLLSDSGFYLCAWNEVGETQYFGPGTRLLVL.

This chain links TRBV4-2 with TRBJ2-6; D unresolved. V lost 0 bases, J lost 1 base, and 7 bases lay in between. Germline values: CDR1 LGHNA, CDR2 YNFKEQ. This CDR3 contains 16 residues. CDR3 protein: CASSQDYESGANVLTF. CDR3 nucleotides: TGTGCCAGCAGCCAAGATTATGAGTCTGGGGCCAACGTCCTGACTTTC.

The CDR3: CASSNAQRRGSYEQYF. The CDR3 DNA sequence: TGTGCCAGCAGCAACGCTCAACGAAGAGGCTCCTACGAGCAGTACTTC. The chain links TRBV6-6 to TRBJ2-7; D is uncertain. Germline CDR1 is MNHNY and CDR2 is SVGAGI (reference sequence). Deletions cut 6 bases from V and 0 bases from J, with 18 bases between. The CDR3 spans 16 residues.

V gene TRBV6-5 combines with J gene TRBJ2-7; D perhaps matches TRBD2 (5 bases). CDR3 length: 15 residues. The V end lost 0 bases, the J end lost 2 bases, and 11 bases lay between the germline ends. CDR1 is MNHEY and CDR2 is SVGAGI in the germline V gene. This chain's CDR3 is CASSYSVSGTYEQYF. DNA for the CDR3: TGTGCCAGCAGTTACTCGGTATCGGGGACCTACGAGCAGTACTTC.

As regards this clone: At one end the junction does not follow the germline gene, possibly because of a read error. This chain uses TRBV6-5 with TRBJ1-1; TRBD1 matches 10 bases. The CDR3 runs to 11 residues. Looked up from germline, CDR1 is MNHEY and CDR2 is SVGAGI. Written as DNA, the CDR3 is TGTGCCACAGGCGAGGGACAGGGGTTCGTCTTT. Its translation: CATGEGQGFVF.